This T cell receptor beta chain was sequenced in a study of blood T cell repertoires in COVID-19. Study details: The United States, Italy and Spain supplied acute and convalescent COVID-19 samples. T cells, B-cell-depleted T cells, or PBMCs provided the cDNA or gDNA that served as material.

Per the study methods: Estimated nucleated cell counts came from reference gene primer amplification. The table came from immunoSEQ multiplex PCR; TCRdb's copy has only in-frame clones and leaves some out. D and trimming come from the DNA, and the V and J calls and clone size come from that table. The data contain roughly 100,000 clones, 69% of them singletons. Trimming cost V 1 base and J 4 bases, with 9 bases left between them. The CDR3 is 13 residues long. Germline V lookup: CDR1 SGHTS, CDR2 YDEGEE. This receptor was identified in an older man with acute or convalescent COVID-19. The sample was peripheral blood. The chain recombines TRBV5-8 with TRBJ2-7; a weak D match, TRBD1 (6 bases). CDR3 sequence: CASSLIQGYEQYF. The CDR3 coding sequence is TGTGCCAGCAGCTTGATACAGGGTTACGAGCAGTACTTC.